This is a list of T cell receptor beta chains from one sample in a study of blood T cells in healthy people across ages. TCRdb redid the calling of the 5' RACE reads with MiXCR, one entry per CDR3 protein. The sample carries about 1 million distinct CDR3 sequences, 35% to 55% recorded once. The sequenced sample was blood. The source is a woman aged 60 to 75 in good health. The CDR3 runs from the conserved cysteine through the conserved F or W. The order of the fields is D gene, J gene, clone size, CDR3 length, V gene, CDR3 protein, CDR3 DNA. A D gene is named only where the DNA matches it firmly. Expanded clones are given a class, and other clones once, few, many or no size at all.

d_gene: TRBD2
j_gene: TRBJ2-1
abundance: many
len: 14
v_gene: TRBV10-3
CDR3aa: CAITRLAGTNEQFF
CDR3nt: TGTGCCATCACCCGCCTAGCGGGGACCAATGAGCAGTTCTTC

d_gene: NA
j_gene: TRBJ2-7
abundance: many
len: 12
v_gene: TRBV28
CDR3aa: CASHQQAHEQYF
CDR3nt: TGTGCCAGCCACCAACAGGCCCACGAGCAGTACTTC

d_gene: TRBD2
j_gene: TRBJ2-4
abundance: NA
len: 20
v_gene: TRBV27
CDR3aa: CASSYPTSGQFMLAKNIQYF
CDR3nt: TGTGCCAGCAGTTACCCGACTAGCGGCCAATTTATGCTAGCCAAAAACATTCAGTACTTC

d_gene: TRBD1
j_gene: TRBJ2-5
abundance: NA
len: 14
v_gene: TRBV29-1
CDR3aa: CSVELQGEQETQYF
CDR3nt: TGCAGCGTTGAGCTGCAGGGGGAGCAAGAGACCCAGTACTTC

d_gene: NA
j_gene: TRBJ2-3
abundance: NA
len: 15
v_gene: TRBV5-1
CDR3aa: CASSQVAGYGDTQYF
CDR3nt: TGCGCCAGCAGCCAGGTGGCGGGATATGGAGATACGCAGTATTTT

d_gene: TRBD2
j_gene: TRBJ2-3
abundance: NA
len: 14
v_gene: TRBV29-1
CDR3aa: CSGGLAGGSWTQYF
CDR3nt: TGCAGCGGTGGACTAGCGGGAGGATCCTGGACGCAGTATTTT

d_gene: NA
j_gene: TRBJ2-7
abundance: many
len: 11
v_gene: TRBV29-1
CDR3aa: CSVAQGYEQYF
CDR3nt: TGCAGCGTTGCACAGGGCTACGAGCAGTACTTC

d_gene: NA
j_gene: TRBJ2-6
abundance: NA
len: 15
v_gene: TRBV2
CDR3aa: CASSEQQSGANVLTF
CDR3nt: TGTGCCAGCAGTGAACAGCAGTCTGGGGCCAACGTCCTGACTTTC

d_gene: TRBD1
j_gene: TRBJ2-2
abundance: NA
len: 16
v_gene: TRBV6-6
CDR3aa: CASTDPVQGGTGELFF
CDR3nt: TGTGCCAGCACCGATCCGGTACAGGGGGGCACCGGGGAGCTGTTTTTT

d_gene: NA
j_gene: TRBJ2-7
abundance: NA
len: 14
v_gene: TRBV5-6
CDR3aa: CASSLGASYNEQYF
CDR3nt: TGTGCCAGCAGCTTGGGTGCCTCCTACAATGAGCAGTACTTC

d_gene: NA
j_gene: TRBJ2-1
abundance: few
len: 12
v_gene: TRBV5-5
CDR3aa: CASSLGFFEQFF
CDR3nt: TGTGCCAGCAGCTTGGGGTTCTTTGAGCAGTTCTTC

d_gene: NA
j_gene: TRBJ1-5
abundance: NA
len: 16
v_gene: TRBV7-9
CDR3aa: CASSTSGTGLNQPQHF
CDR3nt: NA

d_gene: NA
j_gene: TRBJ1-6
abundance: NA
len: 14
v_gene: TRBV7-3
CDR3aa: CASSLTGSGSPLHF
CDR3nt: TGTGCCAGCAGCTTAACTGGGTCGGGTTCACCCCTCCACTTT

d_gene: TRBD2
j_gene: TRBJ2-5
abundance: NA
len: 15
v_gene: TRBV7-9
CDR3aa: CASSLASSGWETQYF
CDR3nt: TGTGCCAGCAGCTTAGCTTCTAGCGGCTGGGAGACCCAGTACTTC

d_gene: NA
j_gene: TRBJ2-5
abundance: many
len: 15
v_gene: TRBV12-3/TRBV12-4
CDR3aa: CASSLDTGQQETQYF
CDR3nt: TGTGCCAGCAGTTTAGACACAGGGCAACAAGAGACCCAGTACTTC

d_gene: NA
j_gene: TRBJ1-2
abundance: few
len: 15
v_gene: TRBV7-3
CDR3aa: CASSQGSTGNYGYTF
CDR3nt: TGTGCCAGCAGCCAGGGGTCGACGGGAAACTATGGCTACACCTTC

d_gene: NA
j_gene: TRBJ2-1
abundance: NA
len: 15
v_gene: TRBV4-2
CDR3aa: CASSQEASSYNEQFF
CDR3nt: TGTGCCAGCAGCCAAGAGGCTAGCTCCTACAATGAGCAGTTCTTC

d_gene: NA
j_gene: TRBJ2-7
abundance: NA
len: 15
v_gene: TRBV4-1
CDR3aa: CASSQVLADSYEQYF
CDR3nt: TGCGCCAGCAGCCAAGTGTTAGCGGATTCCTACGAGCAGTACTTC

d_gene: NA
j_gene: TRBJ1-1
abundance: NA
len: 15
v_gene: TRBV7-8
CDR3aa: CASSLSEVLNTEAFF
CDR3nt: TGTGCCAGCAGCTTATCCGAGGTCTTGAACACTGAAGCTTTCTTT

d_gene: NA
j_gene: TRBJ1-5
abundance: few
len: 14
v_gene: TRBV20-1
CDR3aa: CSARAGVGDQPQHF
CDR3nt: TGCAGTGCTAGAGCTGGGGTGGGGGATCAGCCCCAGCATTTT

d_gene: NA
j_gene: TRBJ1-2
abundance: NA
len: 18
v_gene: TRBV11-2
CDR3aa: CASSPVGLLSLSNYGYTF
CDR3nt: TGTGCCAGCAGCCCGGTGGGACTCCTCAGCCTTTCTAACTATGGCTACACCTTC

d_gene: NA
j_gene: TRBJ2-4
abundance: NA
len: 19
v_gene: TRBV5-1
CDR3aa: CASAPRGVRSIVAKNIQYF
CDR3nt: TGCGCCAGCGCCCCCCGTGGGGTCAGATCCATCGTAGCCAAAAACATTCAGTACTTC

d_gene: NA
j_gene: TRBJ2-7
abundance: NA
len: 13
v_gene: TRBV7-8
CDR3aa: CASSPELLYEQYF
CDR3nt: TGTGCCAGCAGCCCGGAGTTGCTCTACGAGCAGTACTTC

d_gene: NA
j_gene: TRBJ2-7
abundance: many
len: 13
v_gene: TRBV7-9
CDR3aa: CASSFTGTYEQYF
CDR3nt: TGTGCCAGCAGCTTTACAGGGACCTACGAGCAGTACTTC

d_gene: NA
j_gene: TRBJ1-5
abundance: NA
len: 12
v_gene: TRBV7-9
CDR3aa: CASSLAQGSQHF
CDR3nt: TGTGCCAGCAGCTTAGCTCAGGGTTCCCAGCATTTT

d_gene: NA
j_gene: TRBJ2-5
abundance: NA
len: 16
v_gene: TRBV4-1
CDR3aa: CASSQDRTSLGETQYF
CDR3nt: TGCGCCAGCAGCCAAGATAGGACGAGCTTGGGGGAGACCCAGTACTTC

d_gene: TRBD1
j_gene: TRBJ1-2
abundance: NA
len: 18
v_gene: TRBV28
CDR3aa: CASSTGRGRISVGGGYTF
CDR3nt: TGTGCCAGCAGTACTGGCAGGGGGCGGATCTCTGTAGGCGGTGGCTACACCTTC

d_gene: TRBD2
j_gene: TRBJ2-1
abundance: few
len: 19
v_gene: TRBV20-1
CDR3aa: CSARDGQGKAGSSYNEQFF
CDR3nt: TGCAGTGCTAGAGATGGGCAGGGAAAAGCGGGATCGAGCTACAATGAGCAGTTCTTC

d_gene: TRBD1
j_gene: TRBJ2-5
abundance: NA
len: 16
v_gene: TRBV7-9
CDR3aa: CASSSRTGVNLETQYF
CDR3nt: TGTGCCAGCAGTTCCCGGACAGGGGTCAATTTGGAGACCCAGTACTTC

d_gene: NA
j_gene: TRBJ2-1
abundance: many
len: 16
v_gene: TRBV6-6
CDR3aa: CASSYPRAGRLNEQFF
CDR3nt: TGTGCCAGCAGTTACCCGAGGGCGGGACGGTTAAATGAGCAGTTCTTC

d_gene: NA
j_gene: TRBJ1-1
abundance: NA
len: 14
v_gene: TRBV2
CDR3aa: CASKSGGPGTEAFF
CDR3nt: TGTGCCAGCAAGTCCGGAGGGCCGGGCACTGAAGCTTTCTTT

d_gene: NA
j_gene: TRBJ2-7
abundance: NA
len: 16
v_gene: TRBV20-1
CDR3aa: CSARDIISGSAGEQYF
CDR3nt: TGCAGTGCTAGAGATATAATTTCGGGCTCGGCTGGCGAGCAGTACTTC

d_gene: TRBD2
j_gene: TRBJ2-1
abundance: NA
len: 13
v_gene: TRBV13
CDR3aa: CASGVTSGSEQFF
CDR3nt: TGTGCCAGCGGCGTGACTAGCGGGAGTGAGCAGTTCTTC

d_gene: NA
j_gene: TRBJ2-7
abundance: few
len: 14
v_gene: TRBV9
CDR3aa: CASSVELGKTEQYF
CDR3nt: TGTGCCAGCAGCGTAGAATTGGGGAAGACCGAGCAGTACTTC

d_gene: NA
j_gene: TRBJ1-6
abundance: NA
len: 14
v_gene: TRBV6-5
CDR3aa: CASSYLGQRSHLHF
CDR3nt: TGTGCCAGCAGTTACTTAGGACAGCGATCCCACCTCCACTTT

d_gene: TRBD2
j_gene: TRBJ2-3
abundance: few
len: 21
v_gene: TRBV7-8
CDR3aa: CASSLGLAGAQGGVGTDTQYF
CDR3nt: TGTGCCAGCAGCTTAGGACTAGCGGGAGCCCAGGGGGGAGTGGGCACAGATACGCAGTATTTT

d_gene: TRBD1
j_gene: TRBJ2-5
abundance: NA
len: 14
v_gene: TRBV5-1
CDR3aa: CASSLGQGWREQYF
CDR3nt: TGCGCCAGCAGCTTAGGACAGGGATGGCGTGAGCAGTACTTC

d_gene: TRBD1
j_gene: TRBJ1-2
abundance: few
len: 16
v_gene: TRBV2
CDR3aa: CASSSGTGARRGGYTF
CDR3nt: TGTGCCAGCAGTTCCGGGACAGGGGCCCGAAGGGGAGGCTACACCTTC

d_gene: TRBD1
j_gene: TRBJ1-2
abundance: few
len: 16
v_gene: TRBV10-3
CDR3aa: CAIRVYPPDRGYGYTF
CDR3nt: TGTGCCATCAGGGTTTACCCTCCGGACAGGGGCTATGGCTACACCTTC

d_gene: NA
j_gene: TRBJ2-5
abundance: NA
len: 15
v_gene: TRBV5-5
CDR3aa: CASNNSPGPRETQYF
CDR3nt: TGTGCCAGCAACAATTCCCCCGGTCCTCGAGAGACCCAGTACTTC

d_gene: TRBD2
j_gene: TRBJ2-1
abundance: NA
len: 15
v_gene: TRBV2
CDR3aa: CASSSTSGRSNKQFF
CDR3nt: TGTGCCAGCAGTTCGACTAGCGGGAGAAGTAATAAGCAGTTCTTC

d_gene: NA
j_gene: TRBJ2-5
abundance: NA
len: 13
v_gene: TRBV6-2/TRBV6-3
CDR3aa: CASRATGRETQYF
CDR3nt: TGTGCCAGCAGGGCAACAGGGAGGGAGACCCAGTACTTC